This TCR beta chain was sequenced during a study of blood T cell repertoires in COVID-19. At the level of the study: Samples taken during acute and convalescent COVID-19 were collected in the United States, Italy and Spain. PBMCs, B-cell-depleted T cells, or T cells were the source of the cDNA or gDNA that made up the material.

Original data processing: Using reference gene primer amplification, nucleated cell counts were estimated. The protocol was immunoSEQ multiplex PCR, while the TCRdb copy is restricted to in-frame clones and leaves out a portion. V, J and clone size are taken as reported in that table, and D and trimming were inferred from the DNA itself. Among 120,000 or so clones listed, around 89% were seen once. The germline CDR1 and CDR2 sequences are MNHEY and SVGAGI. Trimming left V 3 bases short and J 2 bases short, with 13 bases between. This CDR3 has 16 residues. The rearrangement links TRBV6-5 to TRBJ1-4; D might be TRBD1 (5 bases). The receptor was isolated from a human donor in a cohort sampled during active COVID-19. Sample: peripheral blood. CDR3 residues: CASSYLGLGTNEKLFF. For the CDR3, the DNA is TGTGCCAGCAGTTATTTGGGGCTGGGGACTAATGAAAAACTGTTTTTT.